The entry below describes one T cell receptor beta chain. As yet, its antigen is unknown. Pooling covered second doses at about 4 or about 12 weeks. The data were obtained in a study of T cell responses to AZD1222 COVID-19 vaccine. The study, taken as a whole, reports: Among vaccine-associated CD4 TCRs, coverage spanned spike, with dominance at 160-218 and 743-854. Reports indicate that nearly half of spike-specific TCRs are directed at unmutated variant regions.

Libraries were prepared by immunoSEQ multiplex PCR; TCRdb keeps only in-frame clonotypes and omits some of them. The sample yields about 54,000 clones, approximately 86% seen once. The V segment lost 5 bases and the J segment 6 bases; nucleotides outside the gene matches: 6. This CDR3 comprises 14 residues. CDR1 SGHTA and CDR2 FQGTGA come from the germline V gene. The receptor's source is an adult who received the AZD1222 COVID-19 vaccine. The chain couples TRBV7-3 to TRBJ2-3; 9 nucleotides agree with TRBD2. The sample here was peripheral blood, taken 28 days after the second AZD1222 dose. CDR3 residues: CASSLGTSWDTQYF. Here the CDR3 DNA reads TGTGCCAGCAGCCTAGGGACTAGCTGGGATACGCAGTATTTT.